The next 12 T cell receptor beta chains were all read from a single sample in a study of T cell repertoires in cytomegalovirus infection. TCRdb called the reads again in MiXCR, with one record for every CDR3 protein. This sample carries about 740,000 distinct CDR3 sequences, 35% to 40% of them seen once, and the ten largest clones take under 3%. Sequences were obtained from PBMCs. The receptors here all came from a human donor in good health (CMV status not recorded). Some clones in this sample may be carry-over from other donors' samples.

This clonotype was recorded a few times. The chain recombines TRBV19 with TRBJ2-3; unclear D gene. V dropped 7 bases and J dropped 0 bases, with 2 bases sitting between them. The CDR3 is made up of 11 amino acids. Per germline, CDR1 LNHDA and CDR2 SQIVND (reference sequence). The CDR3 sequence is CASKSTDTQYF. The CDR3 bases are TGTGCCAGTAAGAGCACAGATACGCAGTATTTT.

This clonotype was detected many times. The chain joins TRBV6-1 to TRBJ2-7; the D gene could be TRBD1 or TRBD2 (6 bases each). CDR3 length: 19 amino acids. V was cut by 6 bases and J by 0 bases, with 27 bases left in between. Germline CDR1 is MNHNS and CDR2 is SASEGT. CDR3 residues: CASRGKRTAWGESSYEQYF. The CDR3 coding sequence is TGTGCCAGCAGGGGAAAACGGACAGCATGGGGGGAAAGCTCCTACGAGCAGTACTTC.

Concerning this clonotype itself: The CDR3 end shows no conserved phenylalanine or tryptophan, and so a read error is likely. V is TRBV7-2 and J is TRBJ2-5; perhaps TRBD1 as D (6 bases). Trimming stripped 2 bases from V and 0 bases from J, with 7 bases between. Germline V gene data show CDR1 as SGHTA and CDR2 as FQGNSA. This CDR3 has 14 amino acids. The CDR3 here is CASSLTGHQETQYL. The CDR3 DNA follows: TGTGCCAGCAGCTTAACAGGGCACCAAGAGACCCAGTACTTA.

In its sample, this clonotype was seen a few times. The J gene is TRBJ1-2, the V gene TRBV10-3, with D perhaps TRBD1 (6 bases). Germline V gene lookup returns CDR1 ENHRY and CDR2 SYGVKD. This CDR3 region has 15 residues. The ends were cut back, 2 bases at V and 6 bases at J, with 16 bases in the middle. In nucleotides, the CDR3 is TGTGCCATCAGTGAGGGACAGCCCGGCTCCCATGGCTACACCTTC. Its translation is CAISEGQPGSHGYTF.

In this sample, this clonotype turned up many times. This sequence joins TRBV6-1 and TRBJ2-3; TRBD2 agrees at 7 bases. The length of the CDR3 is 15 residues. V was clipped by 7 bases and J by 7 bases; unmatched bases: 14. Germline loops: CDR1 MNHNS, CDR2 SASEGT. CDR3 nucleotides: TGTGCCAGCACCAAAGGGGCGGGAGCTAGGAATACGCAGTATTTT. Its translation is CASTKGAGARNTQYF.

In this sample, this clonotype turned up a few times. The rearrangement links TRBV7-3 to TRBJ2-5; TRBD1 matches 7 bases. The germline gives CDR1 SGHTA, CDR2 FQGTGA. The CDR3 loop spans 17 amino acids. V shed 3 bases, J shed 3 bases, and the junction held 13 bases outside the gene matches. CDR3 DNA: TGTGCCAGCAGCTTGACTTTAACCGGGACAGCAAAAGAGACCCAGTACTTC. It encodes CASSLTLTGTAKETQYF.

The CDR3 nucleotides are TGTGCCAGCAGCTTAGGGGTGGTTTCCTACAATGAGCAGTTCTTC. Amino acids: CASSLGVVSYNEQFF. The chain links TRBV7-2 to TRBJ2-1; D is uncertain. The CDR3 covers 15 residues. Trimming shortened V by 1 base and J by 1 base, and 8 bases separated the two germline ends. Germline V lookup: CDR1 SGHTA, CDR2 FQGNSA.

This clonotype has more than one count but fewer than ten. V gene TRBV5-4 combines with J gene TRBJ2-2; TRBD2 might be the D (6 bases). Trimming cost V 4 bases and J 4 bases, with 14 bases left between them. Germline-derived CDR1 and CDR2 are SGHNT and YYREEE (reference sequence). The CDR3 consists of 15 residues. This CDR3 is CASSTASGGTGELFF. As DNA, the CDR3 is TGTGCCAGCAGCACGGCATCCGGGGGCACCGGGGAGCTGTTTTTT.

This rearrangement joins TRBV6-2 or TRBV6-3 to TRBJ2-6; D is unresolved. The CDR3 runs to 13 residues. Germline CDR1 is MNHEY and CDR2 is SVGEGT. Trimming cost V 7 bases and J 1 base, with 5 bases left between them. For the CDR3, the DNA is TGTGCCAGCATAGGTTCTGGGGCCAACGTCCTGACTTTC. Its protein is CASIGSGANVLTF.

This clonotype came up a few times. This CDR3 reads CASSERDSLRSSYNSPLHF. Written as DNA, the CDR3 is TGTGCCAGCAGTGAAAGGGACAGCCTACGAAGCTCCTATAATTCACCCCTCCACTTT. This chain joins TRBV6-1 and TRBJ1-6; 7 positions match TRBD1. J was trimmed by 0 bases and V by 2 bases; bases with no gene match: 10. Germline values: CDR1 MNHNS, CDR2 SASEGT. The CDR3 runs 19 residues.

This clonotype came up a few times. The rearrangement joins TRBV7-9 to TRBJ2-3; 7 nucleotides line up with TRBD2. Trimming removed 5 bases from V and 5 bases from J; junction bases left unmatched: 16. From germline, CDR1 is SEHNR and CDR2 FQNEAQ (reference sequence). This CDR3 is built from 17 residues. DNA for the CDR3: TGTGCCAGCAGCCCCTCCAAGGGCGGGAGAATCTTAGATACGCAGTATTTT. Amino acid sequence: CASSPSKGGRILDTQYF.

The chain links TRBV27 to TRBJ2-3; 8 bases fit TRBD1. Germline values: CDR1 MNHEY, CDR2 SMNVEV (reference sequence). The CDR3 contains 15 residues. The V and J ends lost 7 bases and 3 bases, in that order; junction bases with no gene match: 9. The CDR3 DNA reads as TGTGCCAGCACTCCCGACAGGGGCGCTACAGATACGCAGTATTTT. Translating it yields CASTPDRGATDTQYF.